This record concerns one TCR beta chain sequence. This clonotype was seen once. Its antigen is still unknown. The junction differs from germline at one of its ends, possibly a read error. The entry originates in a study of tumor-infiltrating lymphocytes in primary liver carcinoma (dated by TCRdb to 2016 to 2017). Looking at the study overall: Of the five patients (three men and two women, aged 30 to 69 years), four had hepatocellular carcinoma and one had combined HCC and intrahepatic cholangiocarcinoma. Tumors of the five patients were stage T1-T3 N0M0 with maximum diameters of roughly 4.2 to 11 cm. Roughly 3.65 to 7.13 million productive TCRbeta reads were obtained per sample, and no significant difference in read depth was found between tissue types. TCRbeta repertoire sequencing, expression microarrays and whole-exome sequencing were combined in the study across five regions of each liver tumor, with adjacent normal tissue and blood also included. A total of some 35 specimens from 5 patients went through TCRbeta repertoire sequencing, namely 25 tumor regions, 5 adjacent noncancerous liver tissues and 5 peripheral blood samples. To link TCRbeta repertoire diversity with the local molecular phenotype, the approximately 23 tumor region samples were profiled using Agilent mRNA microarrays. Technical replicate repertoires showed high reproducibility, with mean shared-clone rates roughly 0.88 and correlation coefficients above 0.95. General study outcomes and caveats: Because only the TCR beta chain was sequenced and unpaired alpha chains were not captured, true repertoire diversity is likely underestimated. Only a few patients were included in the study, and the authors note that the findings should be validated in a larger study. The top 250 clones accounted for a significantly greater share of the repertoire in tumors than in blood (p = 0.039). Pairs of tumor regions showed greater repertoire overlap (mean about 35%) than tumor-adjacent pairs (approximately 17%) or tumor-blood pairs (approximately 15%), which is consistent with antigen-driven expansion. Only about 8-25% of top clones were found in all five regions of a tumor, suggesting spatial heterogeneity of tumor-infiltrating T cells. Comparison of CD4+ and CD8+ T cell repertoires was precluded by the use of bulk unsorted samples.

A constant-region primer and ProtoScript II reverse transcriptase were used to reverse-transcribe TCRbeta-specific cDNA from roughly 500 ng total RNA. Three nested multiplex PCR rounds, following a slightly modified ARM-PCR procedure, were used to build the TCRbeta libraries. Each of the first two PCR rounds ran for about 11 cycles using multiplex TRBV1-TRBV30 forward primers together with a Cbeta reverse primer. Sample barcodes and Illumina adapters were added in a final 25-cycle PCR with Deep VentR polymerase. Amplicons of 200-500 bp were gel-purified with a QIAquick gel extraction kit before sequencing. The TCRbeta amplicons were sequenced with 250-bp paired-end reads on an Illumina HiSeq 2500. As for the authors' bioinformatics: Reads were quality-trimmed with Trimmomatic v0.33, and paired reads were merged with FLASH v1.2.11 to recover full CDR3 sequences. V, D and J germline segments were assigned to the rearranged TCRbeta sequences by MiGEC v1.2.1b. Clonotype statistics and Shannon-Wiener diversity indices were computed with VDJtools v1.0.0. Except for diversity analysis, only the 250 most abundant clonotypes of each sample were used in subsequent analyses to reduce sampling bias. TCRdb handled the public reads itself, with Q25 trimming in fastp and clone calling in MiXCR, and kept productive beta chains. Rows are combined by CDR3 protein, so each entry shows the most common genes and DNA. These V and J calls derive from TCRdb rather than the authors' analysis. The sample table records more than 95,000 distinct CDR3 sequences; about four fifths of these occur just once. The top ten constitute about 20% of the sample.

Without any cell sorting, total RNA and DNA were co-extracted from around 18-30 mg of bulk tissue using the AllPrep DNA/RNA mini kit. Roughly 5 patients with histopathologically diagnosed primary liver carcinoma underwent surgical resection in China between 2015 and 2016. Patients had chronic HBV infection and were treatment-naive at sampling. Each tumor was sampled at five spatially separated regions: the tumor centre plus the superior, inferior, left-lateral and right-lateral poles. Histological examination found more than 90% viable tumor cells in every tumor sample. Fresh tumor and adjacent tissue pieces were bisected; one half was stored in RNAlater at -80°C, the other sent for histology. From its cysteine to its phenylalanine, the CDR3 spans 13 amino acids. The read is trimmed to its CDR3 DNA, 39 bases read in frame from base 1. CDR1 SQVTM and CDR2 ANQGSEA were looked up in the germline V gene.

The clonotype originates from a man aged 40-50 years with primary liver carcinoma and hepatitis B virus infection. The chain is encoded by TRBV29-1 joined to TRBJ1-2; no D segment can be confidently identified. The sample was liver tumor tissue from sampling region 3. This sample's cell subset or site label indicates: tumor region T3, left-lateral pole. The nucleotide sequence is TGCAGTGTTGAATTAGCCTGGTTCTATGGCTACACCTTC. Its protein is CSVELAWFYGYTF.